This T cell receptor (beta chain) was recorded in a study of T cells after yellow fever vaccination. Across the whole study: Libraries from low-cell-number fractions were prepared with the SMART-Seq v4 Ultra Low Input RNA kit. The study, taken as a whole, reports: Primary-vaccination clones mostly resurfaced post-booster (nearly 97% CD4, just under 90% CD8). Clonotype sharing between CD4 and CD8 compartments was small.

V was cut by 0 bases and J by 3 bases, with 12 bases left in between. The CDR3 is 16 residues long. Germline CDR1 SGDLS, CDR2 YYNGEE. This clonotype was recorded a few times. Its antigen is not identified. Synthesis of TCR cDNA relied on 5'RACE template switching, which attached a universal primer site and UMIs. TCRdb independently ran MiXCR on the 5' RACE reads; one entry per CDR3 protein. The repertoire holds 200,000 or so distinct CDR3 sequences, more than 6.5% seen once, with 0.8% to 1.2% in the top ten. The chain joins TRBV9 to TRBJ2-2; D may be TRBD1 (6 bases). The specimen comprised CD4+ T cells sorted from PBMCs, sampled on the day of the yellow fever booster vaccination. The sequence derives from a man younger than 45 who received the YFV17D yellow fever vaccine. The CDR3 loop is CASSVAMAGDTGELFF. In DNA form, the CDR3 reads TGTGCCAGCAGCGTAGCTATGGCAGGGGACACCGGGGAGCTGTTTTTT.